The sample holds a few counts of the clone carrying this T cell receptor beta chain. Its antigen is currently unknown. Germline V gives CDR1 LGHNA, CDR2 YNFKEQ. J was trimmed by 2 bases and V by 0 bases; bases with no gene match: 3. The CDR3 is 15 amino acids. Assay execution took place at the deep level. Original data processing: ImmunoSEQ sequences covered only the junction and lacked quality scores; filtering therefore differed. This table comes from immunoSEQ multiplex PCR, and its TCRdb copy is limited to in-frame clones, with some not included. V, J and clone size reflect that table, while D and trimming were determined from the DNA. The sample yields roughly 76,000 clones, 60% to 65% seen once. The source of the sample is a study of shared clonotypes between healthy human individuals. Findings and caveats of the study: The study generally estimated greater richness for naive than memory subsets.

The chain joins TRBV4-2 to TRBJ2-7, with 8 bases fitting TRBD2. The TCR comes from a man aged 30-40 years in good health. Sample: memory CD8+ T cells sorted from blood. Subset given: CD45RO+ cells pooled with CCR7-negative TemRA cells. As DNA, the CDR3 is TGTGCCAGCAGCCAAGAGTCGGGAGGGCCCTACGAGCAGTACTTC. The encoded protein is CASSQESGGPYEQYF.